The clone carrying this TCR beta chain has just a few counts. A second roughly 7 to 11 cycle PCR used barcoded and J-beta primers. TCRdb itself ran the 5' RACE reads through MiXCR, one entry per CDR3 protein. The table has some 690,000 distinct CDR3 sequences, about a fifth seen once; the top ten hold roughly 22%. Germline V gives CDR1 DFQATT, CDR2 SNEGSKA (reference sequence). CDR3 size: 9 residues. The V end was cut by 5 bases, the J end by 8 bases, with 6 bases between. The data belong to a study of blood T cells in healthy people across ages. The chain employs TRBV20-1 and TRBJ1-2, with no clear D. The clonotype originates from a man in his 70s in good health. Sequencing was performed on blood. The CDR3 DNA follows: TGCAGTGCTGCGTTGGGCTACACCTTC. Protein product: CSAALGYTF.